The following is a T cell receptor (beta chain) sequence with its context. Its antigen is unknown. The sample originates from a study of cytomegalovirus exposure and HLA in healthy donors. Study conclusions and caveats: One later analysis, an examination of the 120 or so validation repertoires, found that first-cohort TCR clusters tended to co-occur in them.

Trimming removed 6 bases from V and 3 bases from J; junction bases left unmatched: 4. The germline V gene has CDR1 MNHEY and CDR2 SVGAGI. The CDR3 runs 15 residues. Profiled with immunoSEQ multiplex PCR; TCRdb holds only in-frame clones, not every one. The sample has over 200,000 clones; around four fifths are singletons. Sequencing was carried out using PBMCs. This TCR derives from a woman between 18 and 30 years old in good health and CMV-seronegative. V and J are TRBV6-5 and TRBJ2-3; 12 positions agree with TRBD1. CDR3 in DNA: TGTGCCAGCAGGAGGGACAGGGGGCTAACAGATACGCAGTATTTT. As protein: CASRRDRGLTDTQYF.